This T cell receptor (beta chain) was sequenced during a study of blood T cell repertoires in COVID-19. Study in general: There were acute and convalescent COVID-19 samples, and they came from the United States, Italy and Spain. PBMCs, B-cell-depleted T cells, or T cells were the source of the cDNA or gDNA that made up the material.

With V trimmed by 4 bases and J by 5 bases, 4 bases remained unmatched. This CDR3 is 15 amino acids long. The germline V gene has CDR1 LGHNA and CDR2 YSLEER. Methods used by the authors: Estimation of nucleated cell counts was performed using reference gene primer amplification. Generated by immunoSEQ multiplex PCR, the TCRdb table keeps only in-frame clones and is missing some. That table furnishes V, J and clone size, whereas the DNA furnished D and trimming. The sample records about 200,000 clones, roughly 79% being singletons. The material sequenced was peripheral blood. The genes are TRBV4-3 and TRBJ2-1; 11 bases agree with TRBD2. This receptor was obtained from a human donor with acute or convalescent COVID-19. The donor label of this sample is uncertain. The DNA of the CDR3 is TGCGCCAGCAGCCTAGAGACTAGCGGGAACAATGAGCAGTTCTTC. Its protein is CASSLETSGNNEQFF.